These 22 T cell receptor beta chains were sequenced from one sample in a study of regulatory T cells in long-lasting Graves disease. Time point meaning: persistent/refractory GD, antithyroid drugs over 5 years with positive TRAb. The TCR library used RNA extracted from PBMCs. According to the study, TCR beta libraries were built with iRepertoire HTBI primers and CDR3-region Arm-PCR. In TCRdb, the multiplex PCR reads were re-called with MiXCR into one record per CDR3 protein. Of some 370,000 distinct CDR3 sequences listed, roughly 24% were seen once; the top ten hold 28%. The material sequenced was peripheral blood mononuclear cells (PBMCs), taken when the disease was refractory, from a patient treated with antithyroid drugs. The receptors here all came from a woman aged 40 to 50 with Graves disease.

A remark on this clonotype: This likely came from a read error, as a far larger clone is one base away. This chain joins TRBV12-3 or TRBV12-4 and TRBJ2-7; 8 nucleotides match TRBD1. The V gene end was trimmed by 5 bases and the J gene end by 2 bases; junction bases not matched to a gene: 5. There are 14 residues in the CDR3. Here the CDR3 reads CASSTGQAAYEQYF. The CDR3 coding sequence is TGTGCCAGCAGTACGGGACAGGCAGCCTACGAGCAGTACTTC.

This clonotype was detected a few times. The V gene is TRBV28, the J gene TRBJ2-2, with TRBD1 matching over 9 bases. CDR3 length: 15 amino acids. The germline gives CDR1 MDHEN, CDR2 SYDVKM. V lost 6 bases and J lost 4; bases outside the gene matches: 6. The CDR3 bases are TGTGCCAGCAGACTGGACAGGGGAGCCACCGGGGAGCTGTTTTTT. Translated, it gives CASRLDRGATGELFF.

This clonotype was detected ten times or more. The V gene is TRBV28, the J gene TRBJ2-7; D remains ambiguous. The germline gives CDR1 MDHEN, CDR2 SYDVKM. The CDR3 has 11 amino acids. With 3 bases removed from V and 6 bases from J, the gap between germline ends came to 6 bases. CDR3 DNA: TGTGCCAGCAGTTTTGGAAGCGAGCAGTACTTC. It codes for CASSFGSEQYF.

The chain uses TRBV20-1 and TRBJ2-5, with TRBD1 matching over 9 bases. CDR1 and CDR2 (germline): DFQATT, SNEGSKA (reference sequence). J lost 2 bases, V lost 4 bases, and 8 bases had no gene match. This CDR3 comprises 15 residues. The CDR3 loop reads CSAITGGAFQETQYF. Written as DNA, the CDR3 is TGCAGTGCTATAACAGGGGGCGCGTTTCAAGAGACCCAGTACTTC.

In this sample, this clonotype turned up many times. The rearrangement uses TRBV13 and TRBJ2-5; the D gene is possibly TRBD1 (6 bases). From germline, CDR1 is PRHDT and CDR2 FYEKMQ (reference sequence). CDR3 size: 14 residues. V gave up 0 bases and J gave up 5 bases, with 10 bases separating them. CDR3 sequence (DNA): TGTGCCAGCAGCTTAGGAAACAGGGTTGAGACCCAGTACTTC. It is translated as CASSLGNRVETQYF.

This chain joins TRBV20-1 and TRBJ2-7; no clear D gene. The germline gives CDR1 DFQATT, CDR2 SNEGSKA (reference sequence). This CDR3 comprises 13 residues. V was trimmed by 3 bases and J by 2 bases, leaving 11 bases between them. CDR3 residues: CSASGRITYEQYF. The CDR3 DNA is TGCAGTGCTAGTGGCCGGATAACCTACGAGCAGTACTTC.

The chain has TRBV5-4 and TRBJ2-4; TRBD1 matches 8 bases. The germline gives CDR1 SGHNT, CDR2 YYREEE (reference sequence). J gave up 3 bases and V 9 bases, and 5 bases lay outside the gene matches. This CDR3 region has 13 residues. The CDR3 DNA sequence: TGTGCCATCCCAGGGGGCAGCAAAAACATTCAGTACTTC. This sequence encodes CAIPGGSKNIQYF.

The gene calls are TRBV12-3 or TRBV12-4 and TRBJ1-2; D gene unclear. The CDR3 contains 16 residues. V shed 5 bases and J shed 7 bases, with 23 bases lying between them. CDR3 sequence: CASSPHGGSVVGGYTF. CDR3 bases: TGTGCCAGCAGTCCTCATGGAGGGTCGGTCGTGGGTGGCTACACCTTC.

The genes are TRBV30 and TRBJ1-1; D might be TRBD1 (6 bases). Germline CDR1 and CDR2: GTSNPN and SVGIG (reference sequence). Trimming shortened V by 4 bases and J by 1 base, and 16 bases separated the two germline ends. The CDR3 contains 15 residues. CDR3 in DNA: TGTGCCTGGAAGGGCAGGGGTGGTTCGAACACTGAAGCTTTCTTT. It is translated as CAWKGRGGSNTEAFF.

This clonotype was found a few times. V usage is TRBV14 and J usage is TRBJ2-7; 12 nucleotides match TRBD2. The CDR3 runs to 14 residues. Germline lookup yields CDR1 SGHDN and CDR2 FVKESK. J lost 7 bases, V lost 4 bases, and 5 bases had no gene match. CDR3 coding DNA: TGTGCCAGCAGCCGACTAGCGGGAGTTGAGGAGCAGTACTTC. As protein: CASSRLAGVEEQYF.

This clonotype was detected many times. The chain recombines TRBV12-3 or TRBV12-4 with TRBJ1-5, with D unresolved. The V end lost 6 bases, the J end lost 2 bases, and 11 bases lay between the germline ends. The CDR3 is 14 residues long. CDR3 nucleotide sequence: TGTGCCAGCAGAACTCCGAGGGGCAATCAGCCCCAGCATTTT. This codes for CASRTPRGNQPQHF.

V and J are TRBV4-1 and TRBJ1-6, with D possibly TRBD1 on 5 matching bases. The V and J ends lost 2 bases and 6 bases respectively, with 11 bases between them. CDR3 length: 15 residues. Germline V CDR1 and CDR2: MGHRA, YSYEKL. The CDR3 DNA reads as TGCGCCAGCAGCCAATCCGGGACTGGTAATTCACCCCTCCACTTT. Translation gives CASSQSGTGNSPLHF.

This clonotype has ten or more counts. This sequence joins TRBV12-3 or TRBV12-4 and TRBJ1-1; D is unclear. Trimming pared 2 bases from V and 1 base from J, leaving 11 bases between. The CDR3 has 15 amino acids. CDR3 amino acids: CASSLIGTENTEAFF. CDR3 nucleotide sequence: TGTGCCAGCAGTTTAATAGGTACAGAGAACACTGAAGCTTTCTTT.

The sample holds a few counts of this clonotype. This sequence joins TRBV28 and TRBJ2-7; 8 bases fit TRBD1. This CDR3 is built from 16 residues. Germline trimming cut 6 bases from V and 4 bases from J; bases unmatched to any gene: 14. Germline lookup yields CDR1 MDHEN and CDR2 SYDVKM. The CDR3 spells CASSQDPRTGYYEQYF. The CDR3 DNA follows: TGTGCCAGCAGCCAAGATCCCAGGACAGGGTATTACGAGCAGTACTTC. The entire variable domain, with the rest obtained from reference TRBV28 and TRBJ2-7, is as follows: DVKVTQSSRYLVKRTGEKVFLECVQDMDHENMFWYRQDPGLGLRLIYFSYDVKMKEKGDIPEGYSVSREKKERFSLILESASTNQTSMYLCASSQDPRTGYYEQYFGPGTRLTVT.

Details on this clonotype: This could be a read error, since a much larger clone is one nucleotide away. This chain links TRBV6-5 with TRBJ1-1; D not resolved. Looked up from germline, CDR1 is MNHEY and CDR2 is SVGAGI. There are 15 residues in the CDR3. CDR3 nucleotide sequence: TGTGCCAGCAGTTACTCGAGGACCCCGGGCACTGAAGCTTCCTTT. Translation: CASSYSRTPGTEASF.

The rearrangement uses TRBV12-3 or TRBV12-4 and TRBJ1-6; the D is unclear. The V and J ends lost 6 bases and 17 bases respectively, with 14 bases between them. CDR3 size: 11 residues. The CDR3 nucleotides read TGTGCCAGCAGCCCCAATGAGGCCTTCCACTTT. Translating gives CASSPNEAFHF.

This clonotype was found many times. V is TRBV6-1 and J is TRBJ2-7; 10 bases fit TRBD1. The CDR3 contains 14 residues. Germline-derived CDR1 and CDR2 are MNHNS and SASEGT. V dropped 6 bases and J dropped 4; count of bases not matched to a gene: 6. The CDR3: CASRRDRGYYEQYF. DNA of the CDR3: TGTGCCAGCAGAAGGGACAGGGGATATTACGAGCAGTACTTC.

Comments on this clonotype: Germline and junction disagree at one end, which may indicate a read error. V is TRBV6-1 and J is TRBJ1-5, with 7 bases aligning to TRBD1. The CDR3 covers 16 residues. Per the germline V gene, CDR1 is MNHNS and CDR2 is SASEGT. In DNA, the CDR3 is TGTGCCAGCAGTGAGCGAGAGACAGGGTACAATCAGCCCCGGCATTTT. Its protein product is CASSERETGYNQPRHF.

The CDR3 nucleotides read TGCAGTGCTAGAGACCCTCGCATGGGGGAGCTGTTTTTT. This translates into CSARDPRMGELFF. The genes are TRBV20-1 and TRBJ2-2; D ambiguous. The length of the CDR3 is 13 residues. Trimming cost V 0 bases and J 8 bases, with 10 bases left between them. Germline V gene data show CDR1 as DFQATT and CDR2 as SNEGSKA (reference sequence).

This clonotype has a count of ten or more. The chain links TRBV6-1 to TRBJ1-2; TRBD1 agrees at 7 bases. The CDR3 runs 15 residues. The germline gives CDR1 MNHNS, CDR2 SASEGT. V dropped 6 bases and J dropped 5; count of bases not matched to a gene: 12. CDR3 DNA: TGTGCCAGCAGCTCGGACAGGACGCTTCGTTATGGCTACACCTTC. Amino acid sequence: CASSSDRTLRYGYTF.

This clonotype was picked up many times. The CDR3 spells CASSSRVGTTEAFF. CDR3 coding DNA: TGTGCCAGCAGCTCTAGGGTAGGAACCACTGAAGCTTTCTTT. V gene TRBV11-2 combines with J gene TRBJ1-1, with no clear D. Trimming cost V 4 bases and J 4 bases, with 13 bases left between them. CDR1 and CDR2 from the germline V gene are SGHAT and FQNNGV. This CDR3 comprises 14 residues.

This clonotype was detected only a few times. This sequence joins TRBV13 and TRBJ2-2; D is uncertain. The CDR3 length is 14 residues. Germline values: CDR1 PRHDT, CDR2 FYEKMQ (reference sequence). Trimming stripped 4 bases from V and 2 bases from J, with 8 bases between. CDR3 in amino acids: CASSSSRNTGELFF. The DNA of the CDR3 is TGTGCCAGCAGCTCGTCTAGAAACACCGGGGAGCTGTTTTTT.